What follows are 14 T cell receptor beta chains derived from one specimen sequenced in a study of shared clonotypes between healthy human individuals. CD45RO-negative, CCR7-positively selected cells formed the naive CD8 fraction, excluding terminally differentiated effector memory CD45RA+ cells. TCRdb's copy holds only in-frame clones and misses some; the assay was immunoSEQ multiplex PCR. The data show approximately 720,000 clones, with around 92% seen just once and 24% held by the top ten. Sequencing was done on a sample of naive CD8+ T cells sorted from blood. The receptor set was obtained from a man aged 25 to 45 in good health.

The V and J genes are TRBV27 and TRBJ2-4; D gene unclear. The CDR3 totals 16 residues. V lost 6 bases and J lost 5, with 20 bases in between. Per germline, CDR1 MNHEY and CDR2 SMNVEV (reference sequence). This CDR3 is CASRAAYRERENIQYF. The CDR3 nucleotides are TGTGCCAGCAGGGCGGCGTATCGTGAAAGGGAAAACATTCAGTACTTC.

The CDR3 sequence is CASTPIFGQNTGELFF. The CDR3 coding sequence is TGTGCCAGCACCCCAATCTTCGGACAGAACACCGGGGAGCTGTTTTTT. The V gene is TRBV27, the J gene TRBJ2-2, with D possibly being TRBD1 (5 bases). The CDR3 extends over 16 amino acids. Trimming cost V 7 bases and J 1 base, with 16 bases left between them. Germline lookup yields CDR1 MNHEY and CDR2 SMNVEV (reference sequence).

The genes are TRBV28 and TRBJ1-3, with D maybe TRBD1 (6 bases). V lost 5 bases, J lost 1 base, and 15 bases lay in between. The CDR3 runs 16 residues. From germline, CDR1 is MDHEN and CDR2 SYDVKM. The CDR3 spells CASSPGAKWSGNTIYF. The CDR3 nucleotides read TGTGCCAGCAGTCCAGGGGCAAAGTGGTCTGGAAACACCATATATTTT.

This chain links TRBV9 with TRBJ2-2; 11 nucleotides match TRBD1. This CDR3 has 16 amino acids. The germline V gene has CDR1 SGDLS and CDR2 YYNGEE. Unmatched junction bases numbered 6, after V lost 3 bases and J lost 5 bases. The chain's CDR3 is CASSAEGQGVTGELFF. DNA for the CDR3: TGTGCCAGCAGCGCCGAGGGACAGGGGGTTACCGGGGAGCTGTTTTTT. Variable domain in full (rest from reference TRBV9 and TRBJ2-2): DSGVTQTPKHLITATGQRVTLRCSPRSGDLSVYWYQQSLDQGLQFLIQYYNGEERAKGNILERFSAQQFPDLHSELNLSSLELGDSALYFCASSAEGQGVTGELFFGEGSRLTVL.

The chain uses TRBV10-3 and TRBJ2-1; D not resolved. The CDR3 totals 16 residues. The ends were cut back, 2 bases at V and 5 bases at J, with 16 bases in the middle. CDR1 ENHRY and CDR2 SYGVKD come from the germline V gene. CDR3 sequence (DNA): TGTGCCATCAGTGAGCTTTACAGCGAGGTCCACAATGAGCAGTTCTTC. Protein sequence: CAISELYSEVHNEQFF.

V usage is TRBV7-2 and J usage is TRBJ2-1; 14 bases are a match to TRBD2. Germline loops: CDR1 SGHTA, CDR2 FQGNSA. CDR3 length: 16 amino acids. After removal of 7 bases from V and 0 bases from J, the junction contained 2 bases not matched to a gene. Here the CDR3 reads CASTGTSGSSYNEQFF. CDR3 nucleotide sequence: TGTGCCAGCACCGGGACTAGCGGGAGCTCCTACAATGAGCAGTTCTTC.

The chain couples TRBV2 to TRBJ1-1; D perhaps matches TRBD1 (6 bases). Germline V gene lookup returns CDR1 SNHLY and CDR2 FYNNEI. V lost 9 bases and J 0 bases, leaving 14 bases between the germline ends. The CDR3 is 14 amino acids. The CDR3 is CASPTGSMNTEAFF. Written as DNA, the CDR3 is TGTGCCAGTCCGACAGGTAGCATGAACACTGAAGCTTTCTTT.

The V gene is TRBV7-9, the J gene TRBJ1-1; no firm D call. CDR3 length: 15 amino acids. Germline V gene lookup returns CDR1 SEHNR and CDR2 FQNEAQ (reference sequence). V lost 3 bases and J 6 bases, leaving 17 bases between the germline ends. The CDR3 loop is CASSFQRRGKAEAFF. CDR3 nucleotides: TGTGCCAGCAGCTTTCAACGTAGAGGGAAAGCTGAAGCTTTCTTT.

The chain carries TRBV4-2 and TRBJ2-5; 9 positions agree with TRBD2. J gave up 7 bases and V 4 bases, and 13 bases lay outside the gene matches. Germline V gene sequence: CDR1 LGHNA, CDR2 YNFKEQ. CDR3 length equals 16 residues. The CDR3 region has the DNA TGTGCCAGCAGCCCCTACAGTAGCGGGAGTCCGGCGACCCAGTACTTC. Its translation is CASSPYSSGSPATQYF.

This chain uses TRBV27 with TRBJ1-1; D is undetermined. CDR1 and CDR2 (germline): MNHEY, SMNVEV (reference sequence). The germline V and J ends were trimmed by 0 bases and 0 bases, with 11 bases remaining between them. CDR3 length: 16 amino acids. CDR3 protein: CASSLSKGYMNTEAFF. CDR3 coding DNA: TGTGCCAGCAGTTTATCGAAAGGGTACATGAACACTGAAGCTTTCTTT.

The chain combines TRBV27 with TRBJ2-1; 11 nucleotides align to TRBD2. This CDR3 has 18 amino acids. Germline V CDR1 and CDR2: MNHEY, SMNVEV (reference sequence). The V gene end was trimmed by 7 bases and the J gene end by 8 bases; junction bases not matched to a gene: 19. The CDR3, as DNA: TGTGCCAGCAAAAGACTAGCGGGAAGCGGACACCCCATAGATGAGCAGTTCTTC. Encoded protein: CASKRLAGSGHPIDEQFF.

The V gene is TRBV7-9, the J gene TRBJ2-5; TRBD2 is a possible D gene (5 bases). This CDR3 contains 15 residues. CDR1 and CDR2 (germline): SEHNR, FQNEAQ (reference sequence). Trimming took off 0 bases at V and 4 bases at J, with 12 bases between the two ends. Here the CDR3 DNA reads TGTGCCAGCAGCTTAGCGGGTGCGGGCGTAGAGACCCAGTACTTC. Its protein is CASSLAGAGVETQYF.

This sequence joins TRBV19 and TRBJ2-3, with D perhaps matching TRBD1 (6 bases). Between the trimmed V and J ends, which lost 3 bases and 10 bases, there was a span of 17 bases. The CDR3 has 14 amino acids. Per the germline V gene, CDR1 is LNHDA and CDR2 is SQIVND (reference sequence). The CDR3 sequence is CASSISFGGTAQYF. The DNA of the CDR3 is TGTGCCAGTAGTATCAGTTTTGGGGGCACGGCGCAGTATTTT.

The table lists this clone with a count of one. The sample carries other DNA sequences with the same CDR3. This chain joins TRBV28 and TRBJ1-5; D unclear. V lost 2 bases to trimming and J lost 0 bases, with 5 bases between them. Germline CDR1 MDHEN, CDR2 SYDVKM. CDR3 length: 14 amino acids. CDR3 loop: CASSLTASNQPQHF. Here the CDR3 DNA reads TGTGCCAGCAGTTTAACGGCTAGCAATCAGCCCCAGCATTTT.